This entry describes one T cell receptor (beta chain). Its specificity is not known. The data originate from a study of cytotoxic CD8 clonotypes in ibrutinib-treated CLL. Whole-study context: When averaged across all of the samples, the counts came to roughly 240,000 productive templates and about 89,000 productive rearrangements. Study-wide findings and caveats: Clonality, elevated at ibrutinib response, dropped back toward baseline at progression. Timing of sampling differed between sustained-remission and progressing patients.

The targeted sequencing depth was 1 in 200,000 to 1 in 1 million T cells. Only in-frame clones appear in the TCRdb table, and some are missing; sequencing was by immunoSEQ multiplex PCR. The sample has 110,000 to 150,000 clones, about 75% seen once. The V segment lost 5 bases and the J segment 5 bases; nucleotides outside the gene matches: 3. Germline V gene data show CDR1 as SGHTA and CDR2 as FQGNSA. The CDR3 contains 14 residues. Specimen: PBMCs, collected after 24 months of ibrutinib treatment. The sequence was collected from a human donor with chronic lymphocytic leukemia. The chain couples TRBV7-2 to TRBJ2-2; 9 bases match TRBD2. CDR3 sequence reads: CASSASGNTGELFF. The CDR3 nucleotides are TGTGCCAGCAGCGCTAGCGGGAATACCGGGGAGCTGTTTTTT.